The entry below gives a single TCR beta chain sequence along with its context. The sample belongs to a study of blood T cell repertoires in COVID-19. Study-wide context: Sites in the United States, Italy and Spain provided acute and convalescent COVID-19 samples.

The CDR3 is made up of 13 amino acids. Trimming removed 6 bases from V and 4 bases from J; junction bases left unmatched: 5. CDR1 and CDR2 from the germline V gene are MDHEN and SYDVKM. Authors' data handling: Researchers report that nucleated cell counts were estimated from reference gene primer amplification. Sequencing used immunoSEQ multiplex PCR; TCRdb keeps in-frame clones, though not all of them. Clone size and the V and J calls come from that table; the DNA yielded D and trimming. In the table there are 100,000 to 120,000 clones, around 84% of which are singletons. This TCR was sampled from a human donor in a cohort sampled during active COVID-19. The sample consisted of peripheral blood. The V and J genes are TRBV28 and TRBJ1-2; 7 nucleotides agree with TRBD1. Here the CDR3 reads CASSLTGSYGYTF. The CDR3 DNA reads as TGTGCCAGCAGCTTGACAGGGAGCTATGGCTACACCTTC.